Included here is one TCR beta chain sequence, with context. Trimming stripped 5 bases from V and 4 bases from J, with 6 bases between. Germline values: CDR1 MGHDK, CDR2 SYGVNS. The CDR3 extends over 11 amino acids. This table comes from immunoSEQ multiplex PCR, and its TCRdb copy is limited to in-frame clones, with some not included. The top ten clones hold 15% to 20% of a sample with fewer than 80,000 clones, under 95% of them seen once. The entry originates in a study of blood T cell repertoires in COVID-19. Sample: peripheral blood. This sequence originates from a woman older than 75 with active or convalescent COVID-19. V gene TRBV25-1 combines with J gene TRBJ2-7; D gene ambiguous. CDR3 nucleotide sequence: TGTGCCAGCAGTCCAGGATACGAGCAGTACTTC. Residues: CASSPGYEQYF.